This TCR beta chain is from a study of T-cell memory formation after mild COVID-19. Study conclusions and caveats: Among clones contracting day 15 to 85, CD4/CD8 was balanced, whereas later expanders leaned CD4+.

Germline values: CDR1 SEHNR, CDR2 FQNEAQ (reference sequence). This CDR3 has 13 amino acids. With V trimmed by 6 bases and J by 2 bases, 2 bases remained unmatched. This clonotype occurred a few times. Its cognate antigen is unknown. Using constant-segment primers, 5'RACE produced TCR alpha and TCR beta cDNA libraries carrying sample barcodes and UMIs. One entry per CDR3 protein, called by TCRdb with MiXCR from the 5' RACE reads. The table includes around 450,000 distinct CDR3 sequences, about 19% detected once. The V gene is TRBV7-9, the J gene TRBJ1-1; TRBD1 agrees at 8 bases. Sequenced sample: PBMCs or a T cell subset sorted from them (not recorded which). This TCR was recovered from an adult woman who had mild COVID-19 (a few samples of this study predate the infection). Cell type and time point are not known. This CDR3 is CASRQGANTEAFF. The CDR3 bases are TGTGCCAGCAGGCAGGGGGCTAACACTGAAGCTTTCTTT.